The 32 T cell receptor beta chains in this list originate from one sample, sequenced in a study of T cells in Graves' hyperthyroidism and ophthalmopathy. Amplification of TCR beta CDR3 regions used RNA as the template. The HTBI primer set was used in a first-round RT-PCR of the TCR CDR3. From the multiplex PCR reads, TCRdb called clonotypes with MiXCR, one entry per CDR3 protein. The sample consists of hundreds of thousands of distinct CDR3 sequences, 14% of them appearing once. What was sequenced was blood. The source is a woman under 30 with Graves' hyperthyroidism.

This clonotype was seen only a few times. V usage is TRBV20-1 and J usage is TRBJ1-3, with D unclear. Germline V CDR1 and CDR2: DFQATT, SNEGSKA (reference sequence). The germline V and J ends were trimmed by 5 bases and 13 bases, with 12 bases remaining between them. There are 10 residues in the CDR3. CDR3 loop: CSAWKGRIYF. CDR3 DNA: TGCAGTGCTTGGAAGGGTAGGATATATTTT.

The genes are TRBV29-1 and TRBJ2-2; a weak D match, TRBD2 (5 bases). The V end was cut by 7 bases, the J end by 7 bases, with 13 bases between. CDR3 length equals 12 residues. Germline V lookup: CDR1 SQVTM, CDR2 ANQGSEA. CDR3 nucleotide sequence: TGCAGCGCCGTCCCTGAGGGCGGGGAGCTGTTTTTT. It encodes CSAVPEGGELFF.

There are many counts of this clonotype. The chain couples TRBV20-1 to TRBJ1-1, with D uncertain. The CDR3 length is 14 residues. CDR1 is DFQATT and CDR2 is SNEGSKA in the germline V gene (reference sequence). V lost 2 bases to trimming and J lost 1 base, with 11 bases between them. CDR3 sequence (DNA): TGCAGTGCTAGAAAAGGGCAGACGAACACTGAAGCTTTCTTT. It codes for CSARKGQTNTEAFF.

The table lists this clonotype with a few counts. CDR3 loop: CASSSERESGNTQYF. The CDR3 region has the DNA TGTGCCAGCAGTTCCGAGCGGGAGTCCGGGAATACGCAGTATTTT. The rearrangement joins TRBV6-1 to TRBJ2-3; 8 bases are a match to TRBD2. Germline V gives CDR1 MNHNS, CDR2 SASEGT. The CDR3 loop spans 15 amino acids. V shed 5 bases and J 7 bases; nucleotides not matched to a gene: 11.

This clonotype occurred many times. The rearrangement uses TRBV6-6 and TRBJ2-1; 7 nucleotides line up with TRBD1. The CDR3 runs 16 residues. After removal of 0 bases from V and 6 bases from J, the junction contained 8 bases not matched to a gene. CDR1 MNHNY and CDR2 SVGAGI come from the germline V gene (reference sequence). CDR3 nucleotides: TGTGCCAGCAGTTACTCACAAAGAGGGGGCCCCAATGAGCAGTTCTTC. Encoded protein: CASSYSQRGGPNEQFF.

This clonotype was seen repeatedly, ten times or more. V is TRBV6-1 and J is TRBJ1-1, with D perhaps matching TRBD1 (6 bases). Between the trimmed V and J ends, which lost 6 bases and 4 bases, there was a span of 15 bases. The CDR3 is 14 residues long. Germline V lookup: CDR1 MNHNS, CDR2 SASEGT. CDR3 amino acids: CASRRPGQGTEAFF. The CDR3, as DNA: TGTGCCAGCAGGCGCCCGGGACAAGGCACTGAAGCTTTCTTT.

Only a few counts were recorded for this clonotype. The chain links TRBV6-2 or TRBV6-3 to TRBJ2-2; 9 nucleotides align to TRBD2. This CDR3 has 14 residues. The germline gives CDR1 MNHEY, CDR2 SVGEGT. Trimming removed 5 bases from V and 4 bases from J; junction bases left unmatched: 2. CDR3 sequence reads: CASSHSGGTGELFF. The CDR3, as DNA: TGTGCCAGCAGTCATAGCGGGGGCACCGGGGAGCTGTTTTTT.

This clonotype has only a few counts. The chain is built from TRBV4-3 and TRBJ2-7; the D gene is possibly TRBD2 (6 bases). CDR1 is LGHNA and CDR2 is YSLEER in the germline V gene. This CDR3 has 16 residues. Trimming stripped 1 base from V and 1 base from J, with 14 bases between. CDR3 sequence: CASSQGEAGTSYEQYF. CDR3 coding DNA: TGCGCCAGCAGCCAAGGGGAGGCGGGGACTTCCTACGAGCAGTACTTC.

V is TRBV4-1 and J is TRBJ2-2; TRBD1 is a possible D gene (6 bases). Per the germline V gene, CDR1 is MGHRA and CDR2 is YSYEKL. V was trimmed by 0 bases and J by 2 bases, leaving 16 bases between them. The CDR3 is 18 amino acids. CDR3 loop: CASSQETGLYINTGELFF. In nucleotides, the CDR3 is TGCGCCAGCAGCCAAGAGACAGGACTCTATATTAACACCGGGGAGCTGTTTTTT.

This clonotype appeared many times. V gene TRBV13 combines with J gene TRBJ1-3, with a weak D call TRBD1 (6 bases). This CDR3 region has 14 residues. The germline gives CDR1 PRHDT, CDR2 FYEKMQ (reference sequence). Trimming took off 3 bases at V and 4 bases at J, with 10 bases between the two ends. The CDR3 loop reads CASSFAGQGNTIYF. The CDR3 DNA reads as TGTGCCAGCAGCTTCGCCGGACAGGGAAACACCATATATTTT.

This clonotype was picked up a small number of times. V usage is TRBV24-1 and J usage is TRBJ2-1; D might be TRBD1 or TRBD2, each matching 5 bases. The germline gives CDR1 KGHDR, CDR2 SFDVKD. CDR3 length: 20 amino acids. The ends were cut back, 0 bases at V and 0 bases at J, with 20 bases in the middle. CDR3 sequence reads: CATSDLPGTSGRSSYNEQFF. The CDR3 nucleotides are TGTGCCACCAGTGATTTGCCCGGGACGTCGGGGAGAAGCTCCTACAATGAGCAGTTCTTC.

V usage is TRBV28 and J usage is TRBJ2-2, with unresolved D. V was cut by 1 base and J by 1 base, with 7 bases left in between. CDR1 and CDR2 (germline): MDHEN, SYDVKM. This CDR3 region has 15 residues. CDR3 sequence reads: CASSLFPKNTGELFF. CDR3 nucleotide sequence: TGTGCCAGCAGTTTATTCCCTAAGAACACCGGGGAGCTGTTTTTT.

In this sample, this clonotype turned up many times. This sequence joins TRBV29-1 and TRBJ1-2; D is ambiguous. Germline CDR1 and CDR2: SQVTM and ANQGSEA. Trimming left V 4 bases short and J 8 bases short, with 11 bases between. The CDR3 spans 11 residues. The CDR3 sequence is CSVVVGSGYTF. CDR3 bases: TGCAGCGTTGTAGTCGGGAGCGGCTACACCTTC. Using reference TRBV29-1 and TRBJ1-2 for the parts outside the CDR3, the full variable domain is SAVISQKPSRDICQRGTSLTIQCQVDSQVTMMFWYRQQPGQSLTLIATANQGSEATYESGFVIDKFPISRPNLTFSTLTVSNMSPEDSSIYLCSVVVGSGYTFGSGTRLTVV.

About this clonotype itself: Likely a read error: the CDR3 ends without its conserved phenylalanine or tryptophan. The chain recombines TRBV30 with TRBJ2-7, with unresolved D. The CDR3 length is 12 residues. V shed 4 bases and J shed 0 bases, with 7 bases lying between them. CDR1 is GTSNPN, CDR2 SVGIG, per germline (reference sequence). The chain's CDR3 is CAWMGISYEQYL. CDR3 coding DNA: TGTGCCTGGATGGGGATCTCCTACGAGCAGTACCTC.

The rearrangement uses TRBV28 and TRBJ1-5, with D perhaps matching TRBD1 (5 bases). Germline-derived CDR1 and CDR2 are MDHEN and SYDVKM. Trimming stripped 9 bases from V and 4 bases from J, with 19 bases between. The CDR3 length is 15 residues. CDR3 coding DNA: TGTGCCAGTATTTTTATGACGGGGGGAAATCAGCCCCAGCATTTT. Translation: CASIFMTGGNQPQHF.

This rearrangement joins TRBV19 to TRBJ2-1; a weak D match, TRBD1 (5 bases). The V end lost 0 bases, the J end lost 9 bases, and 12 bases lay between the germline ends. Germline V gene sequence: CDR1 LNHDA, CDR2 SQIVND (reference sequence). This CDR3 region has 14 residues. Here the CDR3 DNA reads TGTGCCAGTAGTATAGATTTTAGGGGTTTTGAGCAGTTCTTC. Translated, it gives CASSIDFRGFEQFF. The complete variable domain, with remaining parts taken from reference TRBV19 and TRBJ2-1, reads DGGITQSPKYLFRKEGQNVTLSCEQNLNHDAMYWYRQDPGQGLRLIYYSQIVNDFQKGDIAEGYSVSREKKESFPLTVTSAQKNPTAFYLCASSIDFRGFEQFFGPGTRLTVL.

The sample holds many counts of this clonotype. This chain uses TRBV18 with TRBJ1-3, with D hard to call. Trimming stripped 8 bases from V and 0 bases from J, with 11 bases between. The CDR3 has 14 residues. The V gene's germline CDR1 is KGHSH and CDR2 LQKENI. The CDR3 spells CASDTSPSGNTIYF. CDR3 coding DNA: TGTGCCAGCGACACAAGTCCCTCTGGAAACACCATATATTTT.

This clonotype appeared a few times. The CDR3 region is CASSVVVVYQETQYF. The DNA for the CDR3 is TGTGCCAGCAGCGTAGTAGTAGTGTACCAAGAGACCCAGTACTTC. V gene TRBV9 combines with J gene TRBJ2-5; D gene unclear. CDR1 is SGDLS and CDR2 is YYNGEE in the germline V gene. The CDR3 is made up of 15 amino acids. V lost 0 bases and J lost 0, with 9 bases in between.

This clonotype came up many times. The rearrangement joins TRBV7-9 to TRBJ2-3, with 10 bases matching TRBD2. Germline assignment: CDR1 SEHNR and CDR2 FQNEAQ (reference sequence). J gave up 4 bases and V 3 bases, and 13 bases lay outside the gene matches. CDR3 length equals 18 residues. Written as DNA, the CDR3 is TGTGCCAGCAGCTTCACTAGCGGGACGATGCCAGTACCAGATACGCAGTATTTT. It is translated as CASSFTSGTMPVPDTQYF.

This clonotype was detected ten times or more. The V gene is TRBV11-3, the J gene TRBJ2-1; D is perhaps TRBD1 (5 bases). The germline V gene has CDR1 SGHNT and CDR2 YENEEA. This CDR3 contains 15 residues. Deletions cut 0 bases from V and 2 bases from J, with 8 bases between. The chain's CDR3 is CASSLDTGPYNEQFF. Here the CDR3 DNA reads TGTGCCAGCAGCTTAGACACAGGACCCTACAATGAGCAGTTCTTC.

This clonotype came up a few times. The chain links TRBV5-1 to TRBJ2-7; 7 nucleotides agree with TRBD2. CDR3 length equals 15 residues. V dropped 5 bases and J dropped 3; count of bases not matched to a gene: 11. CDR1 and CDR2 (germline): SGHRS, YFSETQ. CDR3 DNA: TGCGCCAGCAGTAACGGCTGGGGGGGAATCTACGAGCAGTACTTC. Translation: CASSNGWGGIYEQYF.

Of note for this clonotype: This may come from a read error, since a much larger clone is one base off. Likely a read error: the CDR3 ends without its conserved phenylalanine or tryptophan. The rearrangement links TRBV20-1 to TRBJ2-1, with D maybe TRBD2 (5 bases). The V end lost 6 bases, the J end lost 6 bases, and 12 bases lay between the germline ends. Germline loops: CDR1 DFQATT, CDR2 SNEGSKA (reference sequence). The CDR3 spans 12 residues. The chain's CDR3 is CSALAFGNEQFL. As DNA, the CDR3 is TGCAGTGCCCTAGCTTTCGGCAATGAGCAGTTCCTC.

This clonotype has a count of ten or more. This chain connects TRBV7-2 to TRBJ2-3; TRBD1 or TRBD2 may be the D gene (5 bases each). The CDR3 spans 15 residues. The V gene lost 3 bases and the J gene lost 2 bases, with 12 bases spanning the gap. Germline V lookup: CDR1 SGHTA, CDR2 FQGNSA. The CDR3 sequence: CASSLRGADTDTQYF. The CDR3 nucleotides read TGTGCCAGCAGCTTGCGAGGGGCGGACACAGATACGCAGTATTTT.

This clonotype was detected ten times or more. V is TRBV2 and J is TRBJ2-3, with 7 positions matching TRBD2. After removal of 3 bases from V and 5 bases from J, the junction contained 11 bases not matched to a gene. CDR3 length: 16 residues. CDR1 and CDR2 from the germline V gene are SNHLY and FYNNEI. The CDR3 protein is CASSDFRSLAVDTQYF. The CDR3 DNA reads as TGTGCCAGCAGTGATTTCCGGTCGCTAGCGGTAGATACGCAGTATTTT.

This clonotype was seen at least ten times. Since no conserved phenylalanine or tryptophan closes the CDR3, a read error is the likely cause. The chain combines TRBV2 with TRBJ2-5, with 7 bases that match TRBD1. The CDR3 runs to 15 residues. V shed 6 bases and J 5 bases; nucleotides not matched to a gene: 12. CDR1 is SNHLY, CDR2 FYNNEI, per germline. In DNA, the CDR3 is TGTGCCAGCAGACGACAGGGTCGGCTGTCGGAGACCCAGTACCTC. As protein: CASRRQGRLSETQYL.

This chain joins TRBV5-1 and TRBJ1-6; D is unresolved. V lost 0 bases to trimming and J lost 0 bases, with 13 bases between them. Germline CDR1 is SGHRS and CDR2 is YFSETQ. The CDR3 covers 18 residues. CDR3 residues: CASSLVGQRSSYNSPLHF. The DNA of the CDR3 is TGCGCCAGCAGCTTGGTGGGTCAGAGGAGCTCCTATAATTCACCCCTCCACTTT.

This clonotype occurred many times. The chain couples TRBV2 to TRBJ2-7; possibly TRBD2 for D (6 bases). Trimming removed 3 bases from V and 0 bases from J, with 12 bases in between. CDR3 length equals 15 residues. Germline V lookup: CDR1 SNHLY, CDR2 FYNNEI. This CDR3 reads CASSERDLSSYEQYF. CDR3 bases: TGTGCCAGCAGTGAGAGGGACTTGAGCTCCTACGAGCAGTACTTC.

This clonotype was found many times. The V and J genes are TRBV20-1 and TRBJ2-7; no clear D. Per the germline V gene, CDR1 is DFQATT and CDR2 is SNEGSKA (reference sequence). V was cut by 2 bases and J by 6 bases, with 26 bases left in between. This CDR3 is 17 amino acids long. CDR3 amino acids: CSARRPVRDLLIPEQYF. The CDR3 DNA follows: TGCAGTGCTAGAAGGCCGGTTCGAGACCTTCTTATCCCCGAGCAGTACTTC.

The rearrangement uses TRBV20-1 and TRBJ2-7, with a possible D match to TRBD2 (7 bases). Germline values: CDR1 DFQATT, CDR2 SNEGSKA (reference sequence). Between the trimmed V and J ends, which lost 3 bases and 3 bases, there was a span of 18 bases. CDR3 length: 15 amino acids. CDR3: CSASKGGAQDYEQYF. The DNA for the CDR3 is TGCAGTGCTAGCAAAGGGGGGGCGCAGGACTACGAGCAGTACTTC.

V and J are TRBV4-3 and TRBJ2-1, with 11 bases aligning to TRBD2. V dropped 0 bases and J dropped 7; count of bases not matched to a gene: 8. Germline V gene lookup returns CDR1 LGHNA and CDR2 YSLEER. The CDR3 sequence is 17 residues long. The chain's CDR3 is CASSQDKLAGVLNEQFF. The CDR3 DNA reads as TGCGCCAGCAGCCAAGATAAACTAGCGGGGGTTTTGAATGAGCAGTTCTTC.

This clonotype has more than one count but fewer than ten. This chain uses TRBV6-8 with TRBJ1-4; no firm D call. The V gene's germline CDR1 is MNHGY and CDR2 SAAAGT. This CDR3 contains 15 residues. The V and J ends lost 5 bases and 10 bases respectively, with 20 bases between them. CDR3 DNA sequence: TGTGCCAGCAGTGGTTGGATCGAAGGTTCCGGAAAACTGTTTTTT. This gives the protein CASSGWIEGSGKLFF.

This clonotype has a handful of counts. The chain combines TRBV2 with TRBJ2-3, with D perhaps TRBD2 (6 bases). The CDR3 is 16 residues long. V gave up 6 bases and J gave up 3 bases, with 19 bases separating them. CDR1 is SNHLY and CDR2 is FYNNEI in the germline V gene. The DNA of the CDR3 is TGTGCCAGCAGGGAACCGGGACTGGGGCTAACAGATACGCAGTATTTT. Its translation is CASREPGLGLTDTQYF.